The TCR beta chain described here comes from a study of human T cells and chemical hapten exposure. Described time point: pre-sensitization, week 0. As to treatment: therapeutic diphenylcyclopropenone sensitization with weekly scalp DPC. This clonotype has a handful of counts. The library tagged each cDNA molecule with unique molecular identifiers. Each CDR3 protein is one row after TCRdb ran MiXCR on the RACE reads. The table includes fewer than 300,000 distinct CDR3 sequences, about 9% detected once. The starting material was whole blood, obtained in connection with sensitization to the hapten diphenylcyclopropenone (DPC). The TCR was taken from a woman in her thirties or forties with alopecia areata. Some clones in this sample may be carry-over from other donors' samples.

This CDR3 reads CASSYATGNNSPLHF. The CDR3 DNA sequence: TGTGCCAGCAGTTACGCGACAGGGAATAATTCACCCCTCCACTTT. V usage is TRBV6-5 and J usage is TRBJ1-6; 7 bases are a match to TRBD1. The CDR3 covers 15 residues. Trimming at V came to 2 bases and at J to 5 bases, leaving 3 bases not matched to a gene. CDR1 is MNHEY, CDR2 SVGAGI, per germline.